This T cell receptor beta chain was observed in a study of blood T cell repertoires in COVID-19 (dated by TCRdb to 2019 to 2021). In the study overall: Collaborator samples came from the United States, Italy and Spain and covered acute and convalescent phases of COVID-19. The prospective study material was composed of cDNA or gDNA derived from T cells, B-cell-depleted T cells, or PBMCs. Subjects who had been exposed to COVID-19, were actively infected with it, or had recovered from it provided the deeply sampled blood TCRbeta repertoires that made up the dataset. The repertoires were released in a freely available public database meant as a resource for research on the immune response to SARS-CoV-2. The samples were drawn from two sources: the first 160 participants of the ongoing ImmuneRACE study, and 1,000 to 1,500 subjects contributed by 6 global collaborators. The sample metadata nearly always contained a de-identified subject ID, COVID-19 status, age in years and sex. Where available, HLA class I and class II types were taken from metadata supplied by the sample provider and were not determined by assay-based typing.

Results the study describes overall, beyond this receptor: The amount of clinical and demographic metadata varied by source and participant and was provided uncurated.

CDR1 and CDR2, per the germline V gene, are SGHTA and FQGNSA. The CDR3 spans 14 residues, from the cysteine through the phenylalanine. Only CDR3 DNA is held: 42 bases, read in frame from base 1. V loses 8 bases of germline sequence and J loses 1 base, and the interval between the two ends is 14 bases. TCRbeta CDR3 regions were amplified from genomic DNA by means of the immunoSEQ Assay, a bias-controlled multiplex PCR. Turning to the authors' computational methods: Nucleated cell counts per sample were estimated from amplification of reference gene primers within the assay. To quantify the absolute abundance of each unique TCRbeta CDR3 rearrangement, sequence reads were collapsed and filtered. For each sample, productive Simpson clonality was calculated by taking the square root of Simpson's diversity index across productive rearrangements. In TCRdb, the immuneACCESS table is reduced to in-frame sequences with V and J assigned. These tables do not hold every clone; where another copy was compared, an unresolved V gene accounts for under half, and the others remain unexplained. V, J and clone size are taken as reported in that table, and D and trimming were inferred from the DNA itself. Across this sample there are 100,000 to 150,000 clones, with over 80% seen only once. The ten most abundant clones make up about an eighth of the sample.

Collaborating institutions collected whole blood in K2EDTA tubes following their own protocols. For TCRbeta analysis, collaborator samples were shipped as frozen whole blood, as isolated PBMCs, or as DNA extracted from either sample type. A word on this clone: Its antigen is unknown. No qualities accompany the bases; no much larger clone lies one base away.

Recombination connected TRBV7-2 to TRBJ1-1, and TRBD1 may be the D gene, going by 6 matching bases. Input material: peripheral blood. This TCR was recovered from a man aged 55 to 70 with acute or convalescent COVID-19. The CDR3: CASRPKGGNTEAFF. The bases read TGTGCCAGCCGACCCAAAGGGGGGAACACTGAAGCTTTCTTT.